The clone carrying this T cell receptor (beta chain) is a singleton in its sample. This specimen belongs to a study of blood T cell repertoires in COVID-19. The protocol was immunoSEQ multiplex PCR, while the TCRdb copy is restricted to in-frame clones and leaves out a portion. The sample consists of about 130,000 clones, roughly 88% of them appearing once. The TCR comes from a man between 50 and 59 years old who had recovered from COVID-19. The sample consisted of PBMCs or T cells enriched from blood (not recorded which).

CDR3 region: CASSLSGAGYTF. The CDR3 DNA is TGTGCCAGCAGTTTGAGCGGGGCAGGCTACACCTTC. The rearrangement links TRBV12-3 or TRBV12-4 to TRBJ1-2, with D maybe TRBD1 (5 bases). V was trimmed by 3 bases and J by 8 bases, leaving 10 bases between them. This CDR3 is built from 12 residues.